Presented here are 23 T cell receptor beta chains from one specimen sequenced in a study of glioma-infiltrating T cells. Using RNA template, CDR3s of TCR alpha and beta were amplified with iRepertoire arm-PCR. One entry per CDR3 protein, called by TCRdb with MiXCR from the multiplex PCR reads. The data show 400,000 or so distinct CDR3 sequences, with roughly two fifths seen just once and 12% held by the top ten. The sequencing input was glioma tissue, nonneoplastic brain tissue, or PBMCs (not recorded which). The receptors were sampled from a human donor with low-grade glioma or glioblastoma, undergoing nonglioma brain surgery, or in good health (not recorded which).

This clonotype was seen more than once but under ten times. The chain carries TRBV7-2 and TRBJ2-5; perhaps TRBD1 as D (6 bases). The CDR3 sequence is 14 residues long. The V end lost 5 bases, the J end lost 0 bases, and 10 bases lay between the germline ends. The germline CDR1 and CDR2 sequences are SGHTA and FQGNSA. This CDR3 is CASSIRTDQETQYF. CDR3 DNA sequence: TGTGCCAGCAGCATTAGGACAGACCAAGAGACCCAGTACTTC.

The count of this clonotype is one. J is TRBJ2-5 and V is TRBV4-1; TRBD1 is a possible D gene (6 bases). Germline assignment: CDR1 MGHRA and CDR2 YSYEKL. V lost 1 base and J 4 bases, leaving 13 bases between the germline ends. CDR3 length equals 15 residues. CDR3 amino acids: CASSQGEIGGETQYF. CDR3 coding DNA: TGCGCCAGCAGCCAAGGCGAGATAGGGGGAGAGACCCAGTACTTC.

This clonotype was detected a few times. The chain is built from TRBV20-1 and TRBJ2-7; no clear D gene. The CDR3 extends over 12 amino acids. Germline V gene lookup returns CDR1 DFQATT and CDR2 SNEGSKA (reference sequence). The V gene lost 0 bases and the J gene lost 0 bases, with 3 bases spanning the gap. CDR3 region: CSARDFSYEQYF. The CDR3 DNA reads TGCAGTGCTAGAGATTTCTCCTACGAGCAGTACTTC.

This clonotype was picked up many times. The rearrangement uses TRBV6-2 or TRBV6-3 and TRBJ1-1, with unresolved D. Germline V lookup: CDR1 MNHEY, CDR2 SVGEGT. This CDR3 is 14 amino acids long. The germline V and J ends were trimmed by 7 bases and 1 base, with 13 bases remaining between them. DNA of the CDR3: TGTGCCAGCATTCCGGTCGGTCAGAACACTGAAGCTTTCTTT. Translated: CASIPVGQNTEAFF.

This chain joins TRBV29-1 and TRBJ1-5; D might be TRBD1 (5 bases). Germline V gives CDR1 SQVTM, CDR2 ANQGSEA. V lost 4 bases, J lost 2 bases, and 9 bases lay in between. This CDR3 contains 13 residues. The CDR3 nucleotides read TGCAGCGTTGTTGGGGACGGCAATCAGCCCCAGCATTTT. It encodes CSVVGDGNQPQHF. Supplemented by reference TRBV29-1 and TRBJ1-5, the full variable domain reads SAVISQKPSRDICQRGTSLTIQCQVDSQVTMMFWYRQQPGQSLTLIATANQGSEATYESGFVIDKFPISRPNLTFSTLTVSNMSPEDSSIYLCSVVGDGNQPQHFGDGTRLSIL.

This clonotype was counted a few times. The CDR3 bases are TGTGCCAGCAGGGAGGACCCGACAGGGGGTGAGACCCAGTACTTC. It codes for CASREDPTGGETQYF. The rearrangement links TRBV5-4 to TRBJ2-5, with 9 positions matching TRBD1. The CDR3 is 15 amino acids. V was pared by 5 bases and J by 5 bases, with 10 bases of the junction left unmatched. Germline V CDR1 and CDR2: SGHNT, YYREEE (reference sequence).

The V call is TRBV5-1, the J call TRBJ2-2, with D tentatively TRBD1 (6 bases). Trimming took off 8 bases at V and 1 base at J, with 18 bases between the two ends. The CDR3 runs 16 residues. In germline, CDR1 is SGHRS, CDR2 YFSETQ. In nucleotides, the CDR3 is TGCGCCAGTACGACCGGACAGTTGGGGAACACCGGGGAGCTGTTTTTT. Its protein product is CASTTGQLGNTGELFF. The full variable domain, in which reference TRBV5-1 and TRBJ2-2 provide the parts outside the CDR3, is KAGVTQTPRYLIKTRGQQVTLSCSPISGHRSVSWYQQTPGQGLQFLFEYFSETQRNKGNFPGRFSGRQFSNSRSEMNVSTLELGDSALYLCASTTGQLGNTGELFFGEGSRLTVL.

A few counts support this clonotype. V usage is TRBV28 and J usage is TRBJ2-1; 10 nucleotides match TRBD1. The V gene end was trimmed by 10 bases and the J gene end by 7 bases; junction bases not matched to a gene: 10. The CDR3 runs 14 residues. Germline V CDR1 and CDR2: MDHEN, SYDVKM. The DNA for the CDR3 is TGTGCCACCAGCGTTCGGACAGGGGGAAATGAGCAGTTCTTC. Residues: CATSVRTGGNEQFF.

V usage is TRBV4-3 and J usage is TRBJ2-1; 7 bases match TRBD2. Germline V gene data show CDR1 as LGHNA and CDR2 as YSLEER. The CDR3 loop spans 16 amino acids. V dropped 0 bases and J dropped 4; count of bases not matched to a gene: 6. The CDR3 spells CASSQEVAGNYNEQFF. The DNA for the CDR3 is TGCGCCAGCAGCCAAGAGGTAGCGGGTAATTACAATGAGCAGTTCTTC.

This sequence joins TRBV12-3 or TRBV12-4 and TRBJ1-5; tentative D call: TRBD1 (5 bases). The CDR3 is made up of 14 amino acids. The V end was cut by 6 bases, the J end by 3 bases, with 12 bases between. CDR3 in DNA: TGTGCCAGCAGCGCGGGACGGAACAATCAGCCCCAGCATTTT. This sequence encodes CASSAGRNNQPQHF.

The chain is built from TRBV6-1 and TRBJ2-3; a weak D match, TRBD2 (6 bases). The CDR3 length is 14 residues. V shed 5 bases and J shed 2 bases, with 11 bases lying between them. Looked up from germline, CDR1 is MNHNS and CDR2 is SASEGT. CDR3: CASSPGLVTDTQYF. In nucleotides, the CDR3 is TGTGCCAGCAGTCCGGGACTCGTCACAGATACGCAGTATTTT.

This clonotype has at least ten counts. CDR3: CASSLLAGLNIPYEQYF. As DNA, the CDR3 is TGTGCCAGCAGTTTGTTAGCGGGCCTAAACATTCCCTACGAGCAGTACTTC. V usage is TRBV28 and J usage is TRBJ2-7; TRBD2 agrees at 7 bases. The CDR3 extends over 17 amino acids. Looked up from germline, CDR1 is MDHEN and CDR2 is SYDVKM. Trimming cost V 3 bases and J 2 bases; bases outside gene matches: 13.

In this sample, this clonotype turned up once. This chain uses TRBV12-3 or TRBV12-4 with TRBJ1-5; D uncertain. V was cut by 6 bases and J by 7 bases, with 13 bases left in between. The CDR3 totals 13 residues. CDR3 DNA: TGTGCCAGCAGCTGGACCGTCGGGCAGCCCCAGCATTTT. It yields the protein CASSWTVGQPQHF.

The sample holds a few counts of this clonotype. The rearrangement links TRBV4-2 to TRBJ2-1; perhaps TRBD1 as D (5 bases). The germline V gene has CDR1 LGHNA and CDR2 YNFKEQ. This CDR3 contains 16 residues. Trimming shortened V by 0 bases and J by 2 bases, and 11 bases separated the two germline ends. CDR3 region: CASSQEQGNPYNEQFF. Written as DNA, the CDR3 is TGTGCCAGCAGCCAAGAGCAGGGTAACCCCTACAATGAGCAGTTCTTC.

This clonotype came up once. This may be a read error, as it is one base from a much larger clone. The chain uses TRBV20-1 and TRBJ2-7; 13 bases match TRBD2. Trimming at V came to 1 base and at J to 6 bases, leaving 6 bases not matched to a gene. CDR3 length equals 15 residues. Germline V gene sequence: CDR1 DFQATT, CDR2 SNEGSKA (reference sequence). CDR3 sequence (DNA): TGCAGTGCTAGAGGGGGACTAGCGGGAAACTGCGAGCAGTACTTC. Its translation: CSARGGLAGNCEQYF.

J is TRBJ2-3 and V is TRBV10-3; weak D call: TRBD2 (6 bases). V dropped 7 bases and J dropped 3 bases, with 11 bases sitting between them. CDR1 ENHRY and CDR2 SYGVKD come from the germline V gene. CDR3 length: 13 amino acids. The CDR3 region is CAIKEGPTDTQYF. The CDR3 DNA follows: TGTGCCATCAAGGAGGGCCCGACAGATACGCAGTATTTT.

The J gene is TRBJ2-1, the V gene TRBV7-9; a weak D match, TRBD1 (6 bases). Trimming removed 6 bases from V and 3 bases from J, with 18 bases in between. Germline V CDR1 and CDR2: SEHNR, FQNEAQ (reference sequence). The CDR3 is 16 residues long. CDR3 in DNA: TGTGCCAGCAGTTCCCCCCGGTGGACAGACTACAATGAGCAGTTCTTC. Amino acid sequence: CASSSPRWTDYNEQFF. Full variable domain (remainder filled in from reference TRBV7-9 and TRBJ2-1): DTGVSQNPRHKITKRGQNVTFRCDPISEHNRLYWYRQTLGQGPEFLTYFQNEAQLEKSRLLSDRFSAERPKGSFSTLEIQRTEQGDSAMYLCASSSPRWTDYNEQFFGPGTRLTVL.

This clonotype was seen many times. This chain connects TRBV28 to TRBJ2-7; 8 bases map to TRBD1. This CDR3 region has 15 residues. The junction had 8 bases not matched to a gene; V was cut back by 5 bases and J by 2 bases. In germline, CDR1 is MDHEN, CDR2 SYDVKM. The CDR3 DNA follows: TGTGCCAGCAGTCCTCGGGGGACAGGAGCCTACGAGCAGTACTTC. Its translation: CASSPRGTGAYEQYF.

This clonotype was observed a few times. The chain couples TRBV6-2 or TRBV6-3 to TRBJ1-1, with D tentatively TRBD1 (5 bases). The ends were cut back, 0 bases at V and 5 bases at J, with 19 bases in the middle. The CDR3 runs to 17 residues. The germline V gene encodes CDR1 MNHEY and CDR2 SVGEGT. This CDR3 reads CASSYSTGKGRGTEAFF. CDR3 coding DNA: TGTGCCAGCAGTTACTCCACGGGTAAGGGGCGCGGAACTGAAGCTTTCTTT.

This chain uses TRBV20-1 with TRBJ1-5; no clear D gene. Deletions cut 5 bases from V and 4 bases from J, with 12 bases between. CDR3 length: 13 amino acids. CDR1 DFQATT and CDR2 SNEGSKA come from the germline V gene (reference sequence). In DNA form, the CDR3 reads TGCAGTGCTTATGACACCATTAATCAGCCCCAGCATTTT. Its translation: CSAYDTINQPQHF.

This clonotype was seen at least ten times. V is TRBV2 and J is TRBJ2-7, with TRBD1 matching 10 bases. Germline V gives CDR1 SNHLY, CDR2 FYNNEI. Unmatched junction bases numbered 5, after V lost 5 bases and J lost 1 base. The CDR3 is made up of 15 amino acids. The CDR3 DNA reads TGTGCCAGCAGTTCCGACAGGGGGCGTTCCTACGAGCAGTACTTC. Its translation is CASSSDRGRSYEQYF.

The rearrangement uses TRBV27 and TRBJ2-2; D ambiguous. V lost 3 bases and J lost 4, with 15 bases in between. The CDR3 length is 16 residues. The germline V gene has CDR1 MNHEY and CDR2 SMNVEV (reference sequence). The CDR3 reads CASSFVRWQTTGELFF. The DNA of the CDR3 is TGTGCCAGCAGTTTCGTTCGTTGGCAGACCACCGGGGAGCTGTTTTTT.

For the CDR3, the DNA is TGTGCCAGCAGCGCGGGACAGGTGGGAGCCGGGGAGCTGTTTTTT. As protein: CASSAGQVGAGELFF. The genes are TRBV9 and TRBJ2-2; TRBD1 aligns across 8 bases. V lost 3 bases to trimming and J lost 6 bases; unmatched junction nucleotides: 7. CDR1 and CDR2 (germline): SGDLS, YYNGEE. This CDR3 region has 15 residues.